This T cell receptor (beta chain) derives from a study of blood T cell repertoires in COVID-19. Whole-study context: Sites across the United States, Italy and Spain contributed samples from acute and convalescent COVID-19. Sources were T cells, B-cell-depleted T cells, or PBMCs; the material itself was cDNA or gDNA.

Sequencing used immunoSEQ multiplex PCR; TCRdb keeps in-frame clones, though not all of them. The table shows 150,000 to 250,000 clones, with around four fifths occurring only once. CDR1 and CDR2 from the germline V gene are SQVTM and ANQGSEA. The CDR3 length is 14 residues. Trimming took off 5 bases at V and 0 bases at J, with 13 bases between the two ends. Symptom resolution, clearance, or two negative PCRs marked the recovered donors of Cohort 3. Sequencing input: PBMCs or T cells enriched from blood (not recorded which). V and J are TRBV29-1 and TRBJ1-1; unclear D gene. This receptor was identified in a middle-aged man who had recovered from COVID-19. CDR3 sequence reads: CSVLGIGLNTEAFF. DNA of the CDR3: TGCAGCGTTCTGGGTATCGGGTTGAACACTGAAGCTTTCTTT.